This TCR beta chain was observed in a study of naive and memory T cell subsets. Notes on the study in general: A few larger clonotypes appeared in naive repertoires, especially CD8, possibly memory cells re-expressing CD45RA.

Both TRBC1 and TRBC2 were covered by a beta constant-region primer of two equimolar oligonucleotides. Four rounds of PCR amplified the ligated cDNA using nested alpha and beta constant-region primers plus SP2. TCRdb passed the UMI-ligation and nested PCR reads through MiXCR, listing each CDR3 protein once. The sample consists of under 150,000 distinct CDR3 sequences, about 20% of them appearing once. The CDR3 length is 14 residues. The V and J ends lost 4 bases and 5 bases, in that order; junction bases with no gene match: 5. This clonotype was seen more than once but under ten times. Its antigen is unidentified.

The TCR comes from a human donor in good health. This chain uses TRBV12-3 or TRBV12-4 with TRBJ2-7; TRBD2 agrees at 10 bases. The sample taken for sequencing was naive CD8+ T cells from blood. CDR3 DNA: TGTGCCAGCAGTTCCCTAGCGGGAGTCGACGAGCAGTACTTC. Translating it yields CASSSLAGVDEQYF.